This entry lists 24 T cell receptor beta chains sequenced from one sample in a study of T cells after yellow fever vaccination. From the 5' RACE reads, TCRdb called clonotypes with MiXCR, one entry per CDR3 protein. The sample lists tens of thousands of distinct CDR3 sequences, 7.4% seen once, with 36% in the top ten. The source was CD8+ T cells sorted from PBMCs, collected 15 days after the yellow fever booster vaccination. These receptors all come from a man younger than 40 who received the YFV17D yellow fever vaccine.

Concerning this clonotype: This sequence may be a read error, since a much larger clone differs from it by one base. The chain joins TRBV4-1 to TRBJ2-1; possibly TRBD2 for D (5 bases). This CDR3 has 13 residues. The germline V and J ends were trimmed by 4 bases and 5 bases, with 9 bases remaining between them. Germline assignment: CDR1 MGHRA and CDR2 YSYEKL. CDR3 region: CASSPSRNNEQFF. CDR3 nucleotide sequence: TGCGCCAGCAGCCCTAGCAGAAACAATGAGCAGTTCTTC.

The V gene is TRBV20-1, the J gene TRBJ2-1; 7 bases match TRBD2. From germline, CDR1 is DFQATT and CDR2 SNEGSKA (reference sequence). This CDR3 contains 15 residues. V lost 4 bases and J lost 2; bases outside the gene matches: 8. Here the CDR3 reads CSAIPASGAYNEQFF. The CDR3 nucleotides read TGCAGTGCTATTCCAGCTAGCGGAGCCTACAATGAGCAGTTCTTC.

This clonotype was found many times. The J gene is TRBJ1-5, the V gene TRBV20-1; the D gene is possibly TRBD1 (6 bases). The V end was cut by 4 bases, the J end by 7 bases, with 14 bases between. The germline V gene has CDR1 DFQATT and CDR2 SNEGSKA (reference sequence). The CDR3 is made up of 13 amino acids. The CDR3 protein is CSATQGRWQPQHF. CDR3 sequence (DNA): TGCAGTGCTACCCAGGGGCGGTGGCAGCCCCAGCATTTT.

Ten or more counts support this clonotype. This chain links TRBV20-1 with TRBJ2-1; 9 bases are a match to TRBD2. Germline V CDR1 and CDR2: DFQATT, SNEGSKA (reference sequence). This CDR3 contains 15 residues. Trimming took 0 bases from V and 4 from J; bases not matched to a gene: 4. CDR3 loop: CSARDTTSGYNEQFF. For the CDR3, the DNA is TGCAGTGCTAGAGATACGACTAGCGGTTACAATGAGCAGTTCTTC.

This clonotype was picked up many times. The chain links TRBV7-9 to TRBJ2-5, with 14 nucleotides matching TRBD2. The CDR3 covers 16 residues. With 6 bases clipped from V and 4 bases from J, the junction kept 7 bases outside the gene matches. Germline lookup yields CDR1 SEHNR and CDR2 FQNEAQ (reference sequence). The CDR3 sequence: CASRLGLAGARETQYF. CDR3 sequence (DNA): TGTGCCAGCAGGTTGGGACTAGCGGGGGCCAGAGAGACCCAGTACTTC.

In this sample, this clonotype turned up many times. V is TRBV12-3 or TRBV12-4 and J is TRBJ2-5; D not certain. Trimming cost V 0 bases and J 5 bases, with 7 bases left between them. This CDR3 is built from 13 residues. Written as DNA, the CDR3 is TGTGCCAGCAGTTTAGCGCGGTGGGAGACCCAGTACTTC. Residues: CASSLARWETQYF.

This clonotype was recorded at least ten times. The chain employs TRBV7-9 and TRBJ2-7, with D perhaps matching TRBD2 (6 bases). CDR1 and CDR2 from the germline V gene are SEHNR and FQNEAQ (reference sequence). V shed 5 bases and J shed 6 bases, with 14 bases lying between them. The CDR3 is made up of 13 amino acids. CDR3 nucleotide sequence: TGTGCCAGCAGCCCCCCTTCGGGGGTCGAGCAGTACTTC. Encoded protein: CASSPPSGVEQYF.

The sample holds many counts of this clonotype. The rearrangement links TRBV7-2 to TRBJ1-1; TRBD1 aligns across 8 bases. Germline lookup yields CDR1 SGHTA and CDR2 FQGNSA. Losses at the gene ends were 8 bases for V and 5 bases for J; bases not matched to a gene: 13. The CDR3 totals 15 residues. The CDR3 DNA is TGTGCCAGCCTGGAGGTGAGACAGGGGCGAACTGAAGCTTTCTTT. Amino acid sequence: CASLEVRQGRTEAFF.

This clonotype came up many times. The rearrangement links TRBV29-1 to TRBJ2-5; weak D call: TRBD2 (6 bases). V was clipped by 0 bases and J by 3 bases, with 20 bases between them. Germline V CDR1 and CDR2: SQVTM, ANQGSEA. The CDR3 has 17 residues. CDR3 sequence reads: CSVEDLLPNSGEETQYF. In DNA form, the CDR3 reads TGCAGCGTTGAAGATTTACTTCCCAATAGCGGCGAAGAGACCCAGTACTTC.

This clonotype occurred many times. The V gene is TRBV10-3, the J gene TRBJ2-7; the match to TRBD1 covers 9 bases. Germline trimming cut 3 bases from V and 2 bases from J; bases unmatched to any gene: 5. Per germline, CDR1 ENHRY and CDR2 SYGVKD. The CDR3 runs to 15 residues. The CDR3 protein is CAISDWDRDTYEQYF. The CDR3 DNA is TGTGCCATCAGTGATTGGGACAGGGACACCTACGAGCAGTACTTC.

This clonotype was found many times. This chain connects TRBV14 to TRBJ2-7; D remains ambiguous. This CDR3 is built from 13 residues. CDR1 is SGHDN, CDR2 FVKESK, per germline. With 7 bases removed from V and 2 bases from J, the gap between germline ends came to 12 bases. As DNA, the CDR3 is TGTGCCAGCAACCCCCTAGGGACCTACGAGCAGTACTTC. It yields the protein CASNPLGTYEQYF.

There are many counts of this clonotype. J is TRBJ2-1 and V is TRBV12-3 or TRBV12-4; 9 nucleotides align to TRBD1. J gave up 6 bases and V 5 bases, and 11 bases lay outside the gene matches. CDR3 length: 16 residues. The CDR3 protein is CASSNAGTGILNEQFF. In DNA form, the CDR3 reads TGTGCCAGCAGTAACGCCGGGACAGGGATTCTCAATGAGCAGTTCTTC.

This clonotype occurred many times. The chain combines TRBV7-9 with TRBJ1-1; weak D call: TRBD1 (6 bases). This CDR3 is 14 amino acids long. Between the trimmed V and J ends, which lost 5 bases and 5 bases, there was a span of 15 bases. CDR1 is SEHNR and CDR2 is FQNEAQ in the germline V gene (reference sequence). This chain's CDR3 is CASSQQGFETEAFF. The CDR3 nucleotides read TGTGCCAGCAGCCAACAGGGATTCGAAACTGAAGCTTTCTTT.

This clonotype was picked up many times. The chain combines TRBV14 with TRBJ1-2, with unresolved D. The germline V and J ends were trimmed by 3 bases and 1 base, with 3 bases remaining between them. The CDR3 contains 12 residues. The germline V gene has CDR1 SGHDN and CDR2 FVKESK. CDR3 DNA sequence: TGTGCCAGCAGCCAGGGTAACTATGGCTACACCTTC. Translating gives CASSQGNYGYTF. Drawing the rest from reference TRBV14 and TRBJ1-2, the complete variable domain is EAGVTQFPSHSVIEKGQTVTLRCDPISGHDNLYWYRRVMGKEIKFLLHFVKESKQDESGMPNNRFLAERTGGTYSTLKVQPAELEDSGVYFCASSQGNYGYTFGSGTRLTVV.

This clonotype was detected only a few times. The genes are TRBV12-5 and TRBJ2-7; TRBD1 matches at 9 bases. Per germline, CDR1 LGHNT and CDR2 FRNRAP. This CDR3 has 16 residues. The DNA of the CDR3 is TGTGTCAGTGGTTTGTTCGCGGGACAGGGCCTCGGGGAGCAGTACTTC. Protein product: CVSGLFAGQGLGEQYF.

This clonotype was recorded many times. CDR3 nucleotide sequence: TGTGCCAGCAGCGTATACGGCAATGAGCAGTTCTTC. It specifies CASSVYGNEQFF. V usage is TRBV9 and J usage is TRBJ2-1; D remains ambiguous. In germline, CDR1 is SGDLS, CDR2 YYNGEE. Trimming pared 1 base from V and 6 bases from J, leaving 5 bases between. The CDR3 sequence is 12 residues long.

This clonotype was counted a single time. A read error may be the cause here, since a much bigger clone is one base away. This chain uses TRBV5-1 with TRBJ2-7; D possibly corresponds to TRBD2 (5 bases). CDR1 and CDR2 (germline): SGHRS, YFSETQ. This CDR3 comprises 13 residues. The CDR3 bases are TGCCCCAGCAGCTTCGGACTCGACTACGAGCAGTACTTC. Its protein is CPSSFGLDYEQYF.

This clonotype was picked up many times. V gene TRBV12-3 or TRBV12-4 combines with J gene TRBJ2-1; 7 positions agree with TRBD2. The length of the CDR3 is 15 residues. V lost 2 bases, J lost 9 bases, and 10 bases stayed unmatched. As DNA, the CDR3 is TGTGCCAGCAGTTTACAGGCGGGAGCCCTGCTTGAGCAGTTCTTC. Protein sequence: CASSLQAGALLEQFF.

Many counts were recorded for this clonotype. V and J are TRBV7-9 and TRBJ2-7, with D possibly being TRBD1 or TRBD2 (5 bases each). Germline assignment: CDR1 SEHNR and CDR2 FQNEAQ (reference sequence). V was pared by 4 bases and J by 1 base, with 11 bases between. CDR3 length equals 14 residues. The CDR3 region has the DNA TGTGCCAGCAGCTCCCGGGACGGATCCTACGAGCAGTACTTC. This gives the protein CASSSRDGSYEQYF.

This clonotype was seen many times. V usage is TRBV4-1 and J usage is TRBJ2-7; 7 bases agree with TRBD2. Per the germline V gene, CDR1 is MGHRA and CDR2 is YSYEKL. V lost 4 bases, J lost 4 bases, and 10 bases stayed unmatched. There are 15 residues in the CDR3. The CDR3 is CASSLEAGDEYEQYF. CDR3 sequence (DNA): TGCGCCAGCAGCCTCGAGGCGGGAGATGAGTACGAGCAGTACTTC.

The chain has TRBV4-3 and TRBJ1-1; unclear D gene. CDR3 length: 14 amino acids. V was pared by 4 bases and J by 2 bases, with 11 bases between. Germline V gives CDR1 LGHNA, CDR2 YSLEER. The CDR3 coding sequence is TGCGCCAGCAGCCGCGTCAGCTATAACACTGAAGCTTTCTTT. Amino acids: CASSRVSYNTEAFF.

This clonotype has ten or more counts. The V call is TRBV6-5, the J call TRBJ2-7; D is possibly TRBD2 (6 bases). The CDR3 runs 14 residues. The V end was cut by 0 bases, the J end by 6 bases, with 12 bases between. Germline V lookup: CDR1 MNHEY, CDR2 SVGAGI. CDR3 bases: TGTGCCAGCAGTTACTCGGAGGGTACAGGCGAGCAGTACTTC. Protein: CASSYSEGTGEQYF.

This clonotype was counted ten times or more. Here the CDR3 reads CASSPDSMDMQQYF. The DNA for the CDR3 is TGCGCCAGCAGCCCGGACAGCATGGACATGCAGCAGTACTTC. The chain is built from TRBV5-1 and TRBJ2-7; perhaps TRBD1 as D (6 bases). Germline CDR1 and CDR2: SGHRS and YFSETQ. Trimming took 4 bases from V and 8 from J, leaving 19 bases between them. The CDR3 is made up of 14 amino acids.

The sample holds many counts of this clonotype. One end of the junction fails to match germline, which may point to a read error. J is TRBJ2-5 and V is TRBV12-3 or TRBV12-4, with TRBD2 matching 11 bases. The CDR3 loop spans 12 amino acids. CDR3 in amino acids: CASSTLAGGSNF. Written as DNA, the CDR3 is TGTGCCAGCAGTACCTTAGCGGGAGGGTCAAACTTC.